This T cell receptor (beta chain) was sequenced in a study of T-cell reconstitution after alpha-beta-depleted transplantation in children. Unique molecular identifiers featured in how the TCRbeta library was prepared. TCRdb called the PCR reads again in MiXCR, with one record for every CDR3 protein. This table holds under 50,000 distinct CDR3 sequences, about 9% found once. Germline V lookup: CDR1 DFQATT, CDR2 SNEGSKA (reference sequence). This CDR3 is built from 15 residues. Trimming took off 6 bases at V and 0 bases at J, with 15 bases between the two ends. This clonotype was detected ten times or more.

Sequenced here: PBMCs, mostly from graft donor cells, sampled 60 days after TCRalphabeta/CD19-depleted stem cell transplant. The rearrangement uses TRBV20-1 and TRBJ2-1; no definite D call. The sequence derives from a male patient aged 2 to 9 who had a stem cell transplant for chronic granulomatous disease, so the T cells may come from the graft donor. CDR3 in DNA: TGCAGTGCCCAAGCAATGGCTAGCTCCTACAATGAGCAGTTCTTC. It translates to CSAQAMASSYNEQFF.